The 20 T cell receptor beta chains in this list originate from one sample, sequenced in a study of blood T cell repertoires in COVID-19. Assay: immunoSEQ multiplex PCR; the TCRdb copy retains only in-frame clones and omits some. The repertoire holds 250,000 or so clones, with 86% as singletons. Sequenced material: peripheral blood. The receptors were gathered from a woman in her thirties with active or convalescent COVID-19.

This chain uses TRBV9 with TRBJ2-3; 9 bases align to TRBD1. The junction had 8 bases not matched to a gene; V was cut back by 0 bases and J by 3 bases. The V gene's germline CDR1 is SGDLS and CDR2 YYNGEE. The CDR3 loop spans 17 amino acids. The CDR3 coding sequence is TGTGCCAGCAGCGTAGGCCCCGGGACAGGGTGGACAGATACGCAGTATTTT. This gives the protein CASSVGPGTGWTDTQYF.

The gene calls are TRBV19 and TRBJ2-1, with TRBD2 matching 9 bases. Losses at the gene ends were 5 bases for V and 7 bases for J; bases not matched to a gene: 12. CDR3 length equals 16 residues. Germline values: CDR1 LNHDA, CDR2 SQIVND (reference sequence). CDR3 amino acids: CASSFLSGGRDNEQFF. DNA for the CDR3: TGTGCCAGTAGTTTTCTTAGCGGGGGCCGGGATAATGAGCAGTTCTTC.

The gene calls are TRBV9 and TRBJ2-7, with 11 bases aligning to TRBD2. V gave up 2 bases and J gave up 3 bases; unmatched junction bases: 4. Per germline, CDR1 SGDLS and CDR2 YYNGEE. CDR3 size: 15 residues. CDR3: CASSVGLAGRYEQYF. In nucleotides, the CDR3 is TGTGCCAGCAGCGTCGGACTAGCGGGCCGCTACGAGCAGTACTTC.

DNA of the CDR3: TGTGCCGGAGGGACTCCCGAGGGCTATGGCTACACCTTC. Protein sequence: CAGGTPEGYGYTF. This chain uses TRBV7-2 with TRBJ1-2; D might be TRBD1 (5 bases). V gave up 11 bases and J gave up 4 bases, with 17 bases separating them. The CDR3 is 13 residues long. Germline CDR1 reads SGHTA; CDR2 reads FQGNSA.

V usage is TRBV7-2 and J usage is TRBJ1-2; 8 nucleotides match TRBD1. CDR1 and CDR2 (germline): SGHTA, FQGNSA. V was clipped by 4 bases and J by 5 bases; unmatched bases: 3. The CDR3 loop spans 13 amino acids. CDR3 residues: CASSYRQGYGYTF. The CDR3, as DNA: TGTGCCAGCAGCTACCGACAGGGGTATGGCTACACCTTC.

V is TRBV4-2 and J is TRBJ2-3; tentative D call: TRBD2 (5 bases). V was cut by 4 bases and J by 3 bases, with 17 bases left in between. The V gene's germline CDR1 is LGHNA and CDR2 YNFKEQ. The CDR3 consists of 16 residues. CDR3 sequence: CASSRAEALGTDTQYF. In DNA form, the CDR3 reads TGTGCCAGCAGCCGGGCGGAGGCCCTTGGTACAGATACGCAGTATTTT.

The chain carries TRBV25-1 and TRBJ1-1; D remains unclear. The V gene lost 6 bases and the J gene lost 0 bases, with 14 bases spanning the gap. The length of the CDR3 is 15 residues. Germline lookup yields CDR1 MGHDK and CDR2 SYGVNS. In DNA, the CDR3 is TGTGCCAGCAGCCCCCTACTGGCGGTGAACACTGAAGCTTTCTTT. Amino acids: CASSPLLAVNTEAFF.

V and J are TRBV13 and TRBJ2-3; TRBD2 is a possible D gene (6 bases). Germline-derived CDR1 and CDR2 are PRHDT and FYEKMQ (reference sequence). This CDR3 region has 16 residues. V was pared by 0 bases and J by 1 base, with 11 bases between. The CDR3 is CASSLGLSSGTDTQYF. CDR3 coding DNA: TGTGCCAGCAGCTTAGGCCTGTCTAGCGGCACAGATACGCAGTATTTT.

The V and J genes are TRBV18 and TRBJ1-6; perhaps TRBD1 as D (6 bases). The germline CDR1 and CDR2 sequences are KGHSH and LQKENI. The CDR3 length is 14 residues. Trimming pared 3 bases from V and 14 bases from J, leaving 17 bases between. The CDR3 reads CASSPRTDKGALHF. CDR3 in DNA: TGTGCCAGCTCACCTCGGACCGACAAGGGGGCCCTCCACTTT.

The chain recombines TRBV7-2 with TRBJ1-4; D is ambiguous. This CDR3 region has 15 residues. Deletions cut 1 base from V and 7 bases from J, with 13 bases between. Germline CDR1 is SGHTA and CDR2 is FQGNSA. CDR3 sequence (DNA): TGTGCCAGCAGCTTAGGGATCCTAACGGGTGAAAAACTGTTTTTT. Protein sequence: CASSLGILTGEKLFF.

The chain is built from TRBV5-4 and TRBJ2-4, with D perhaps matching TRBD1 (6 bases). The CDR3 is 16 amino acids. Trimming pared 4 bases from V and 0 bases from J, leaving 14 bases between. The germline V gene has CDR1 SGHNT and CDR2 YYREEE (reference sequence). As DNA, the CDR3 is TGTGCCAGCAGCCCGGACAGCGTACTAGCCAAAAACATTCAGTACTTC. It codes for CASSPDSVLAKNIQYF.

This sequence joins TRBV6-2 or TRBV6-3 and TRBJ2-1; D possibly corresponds to TRBD1 (5 bases). The germline V and J ends were trimmed by 5 bases and 7 bases, with 15 bases remaining between them. The CDR3 is made up of 14 amino acids. CDR1 and CDR2 from the germline V gene are MNHEY and SVGEGT. The CDR3 loop reads CASSPDRPANEQFF. The CDR3 region has the DNA TGTGCCAGCAGTCCCGACAGACCCGCTAATGAGCAGTTCTTC.

This chain links TRBV12-3 or TRBV12-4 with TRBJ1-5; 10 positions match TRBD1. Trimming cost V 8 bases and J 5 bases; bases outside gene matches: 3. The CDR3 is 13 residues long. The CDR3 loop is CASLGTGDQPQHF. As DNA, the CDR3 is TGTGCCAGCCTCGGGACAGGGGATCAGCCCCAGCATTTT.

The genes are TRBV18 and TRBJ2-5; TRBD1 matches at 8 bases. The ends lost 2 bases at V and 5 bases at J; junction bases unmatched: 1. CDR3 length: 13 amino acids. Germline V CDR1 and CDR2: KGHSH, LQKENI. CDR3 protein: CASSPTGGETQYF. The CDR3 region has the DNA TGTGCCAGCTCACCAACAGGGGGGGAGACCCAGTACTTC.

The gene calls are TRBV27 and TRBJ2-7; TRBD1 aligns across 11 bases. Germline assignment: CDR1 MNHEY and CDR2 SMNVEV (reference sequence). J gave up 3 bases and V 4 bases, and 14 bases lay outside the gene matches. The CDR3 length is 18 residues. The CDR3 here is CASSSSPPSGTGGYEQYF. The CDR3, as DNA: TGTGCCAGCAGTTCAAGCCCCCCCTCGGGGACAGGGGGCTACGAGCAGTACTTC.

The V gene is TRBV19, the J gene TRBJ2-5, with TRBD1 as a possible D gene (6 bases). The germline gives CDR1 LNHDA, CDR2 SQIVND (reference sequence). Trimming cost V 6 bases and J 0 bases, with 17 bases left between them. The CDR3 has 16 amino acids. The CDR3 loop is CASSSQGLDHQETQYF. The CDR3 nucleotides are TGTGCCAGTAGCTCACAGGGTTTGGACCACCAAGAGACCCAGTACTTC.

V gene TRBV10-3 combines with J gene TRBJ2-3; maybe TRBD1 (6 bases). The CDR3 spans 13 residues. Germline loops: CDR1 ENHRY, CDR2 SYGVKD. V was pared by 6 bases and J by 5 bases, with 12 bases between. The CDR3 DNA reads TGTGCCATCAGCCGGGACACCTTAGATACGCAGTATTTT. Encoded protein: CAISRDTLDTQYF.

This chain connects TRBV7-2 to TRBJ2-7; 9 positions match TRBD1. This CDR3 spans 15 amino acids. The ends lost 7 bases at V and 3 bases at J; junction bases unmatched: 10. The germline V gene has CDR1 SGHTA and CDR2 FQGNSA. CDR3 amino acids: CASNPSPGQGYEQYF. In nucleotides, the CDR3 is TGTGCCAGCAACCCCTCGCCGGGACAGGGCTACGAGCAGTACTTC.

J is TRBJ2-1 and V is TRBV18; 8 bases are a match to TRBD2. V trimming: 3 bases; J trimming: 10 bases; junction bases outside the gene matches: 8. The CDR3 contains 14 residues. The germline gives CDR1 KGHSH, CDR2 LQKENI. CDR3 residues: CASSPDRTSREQFF. In DNA form, the CDR3 reads TGTGCCAGCTCACCCGATCGGACTAGCCGGGAGCAGTTCTTC.

The chain is built from TRBV5-6 and TRBJ1-6; 7 bases line up with TRBD1. Germline CDR1 is SGHDT and CDR2 is YYEEEE. Trimming removed 4 bases from V and 4 bases from J; junction bases left unmatched: 5. The CDR3 spans 15 residues. CDR3 sequence: CASSRGTVYNSPLHF. The CDR3 DNA sequence: TGTGCCAGCAGCCGAGGGACAGTTTATAATTCACCCCTCCACTTT.